The rows below give T cell receptor beta chains drawn from one sample of a study of blood T cell repertoires in COVID-19. Measured with immunoSEQ multiplex PCR; TCRdb has only the in-frame clones, and not every one. The sample lists 65,000 to 70,000 clones; approximately 78% were seen once. Sequencing was done on a sample of peripheral blood. These receptor sequences come from a human donor in a cohort sampled during active COVID-19. Both conserved end residues are part of each CDR3. Fields, in order: CDR3 DNA, CDR3 protein, V gene, J gene, clone size, D gene, CDR3 length. D genes are given only for firm matches. A row's size may be missing; if present it is once, few, many or a size class.

TGTGCCAGCAGCCCGAGCTCCTACGAGCAGTACTTC	CASSPSSYEQYF	TRBV7-9	TRBJ2-7	.	.	12
TGTGCCAGCAGCTCTTTTAGCGGGAGCATGAATGAGCAGTTCTTC	CASSSFSGSMNEQFF	TRBV3-1/TRBV3-2	TRBJ2-1	.	TRBD2	15
TGTGCCAGTAGCCGACCGTCGGGTCCAGAGACCCAGTACTTC	CASSRPSGPETQYF	TRBV19	TRBJ2-5	.	.	14
TGCGCCAGCAGCCTGTACAGGGCCAATGAGCAGTTCTTC	CASSLYRANEQFF	TRBV5-1	TRBJ2-1	.	.	13
TGTGCCAGCAGTTTAGGACAGGGCTTGAGGGGCAATCAGCCCCAGCATTTT	CASSLGQGLRGNQPQHF	TRBV28	TRBJ1-5	few	TRBD1	17
TGCGCCAGCAGCCCCTGGACAGGAGATTATGGCTACACCTTC	CASSPWTGDYGYTF	TRBV4-1	TRBJ1-2	.	TRBD1	14
TGTGCCAGCAGCGGAGTCGAGCAGTACTTC	CASSGVEQYF	TRBV11-2	TRBJ2-7	.	.	10
TGTGCCATCAGTGAGTTTTTCTACGGAGGGAGTGGCTACACCTTC	CAISEFFYGGSGYTF	TRBV10-3	TRBJ1-2	.	.	15
TGCGCCAGCAGCCCCTTGGGCCGGGGGGAAGCTTTCTTT	CASSPLGRGEAFF	TRBV4-1	TRBJ1-1	.	.	13
TGTGCCAGCAGTGAAGGTAGCGGGTTCCAAGAGACCCAGTACTTC	CASSEGSGFQETQYF	TRBV25-1	TRBJ2-5	.	TRBD2	15
TGTGCCAGCAGCAACCCGGGACAGGGATCACCCCTCCACTTT	CASSNPGQGSPLHF	TRBV7-9	TRBJ1-6	.	TRBD1	14
TGTGCCAGCTCGGAGGCTAGCGGGATTGGCTCCTACGAGCAGTACTTC	CASSEASGIGSYEQYF	TRBV6-6	TRBJ2-7	.	TRBD2	16
TGTGCCAGCAGGCAAACAAGGGGGGGAACGTCCTACGAGCAGTACTTC	CASRQTRGGTSYEQYF	TRBV3-1/TRBV3-2	TRBJ2-7	.	.	16
TGTGCCAGCAGCCAGGGGTCTGGGTTGTGGGATACGCAGTATTTT	CASSQGSGLWDTQYF	TRBV7-2	TRBJ2-3	.	.	15
TGTGCCAGCAGCTTGGCCCCACTAGCGGGAGCGATCGGGGAGCTGTTTTTT	CASSLAPLAGAIGELFF	TRBV5-8	TRBJ2-2	once	TRBD2	17
TGTGCCAGCAGCCCGGGACTAAACTCTGGGGCCAACGTCCTGACTTTC	CASSPGLNSGANVLTF	TRBV5-4	TRBJ2-6	.	TRBD2	16
TGTGCCAGCAGCGCCGCCATGGCCCCGGGGTTCTTC	CASSAAMAPGFF	TRBV11-2	TRBJ2-1	.	.	12
TGTGCCTGGAGGTACAGGGGGAACACTGAAGCTTTCTTT	CAWRYRGNTEAFF	TRBV30	TRBJ1-1	.	TRBD1	13
TGTGCCAGCAGCCCGGGACTAGCGGGAGTAGAGCAGTACTTC	CASSPGLAGVEQYF	TRBV7-6	TRBJ2-7	.	TRBD2	14
TGTGCCAGCAGCTTAGGGGGCTGGACTAGCGGGACCCCCTACAATGAGCAGTTCTTC	CASSLGGWTSGTPYNEQFF	TRBV11-3	TRBJ2-1	.	TRBD2	19
TGTGCCAGCAGTTTATTCGGCGCGGGCAGCTCCTACGAGCAGTACTTC	CASSLFGAGSSYEQYF	TRBV28	TRBJ2-7	.	.	16
TGTGCCAGCAGCAAAGGGGAGGACCGCCGCGAGCAGTACTTC	CASSKGEDRREQYF	TRBV21-1	TRBJ2-7	few	.	14
TGTGCCAGCAGCGTAGAAGCGGGCTACGAGCAGTACTTC	CASSVEAGYEQYF	TRBV9	TRBJ2-7	.	.	13
TGTGCCAGCAGTTGGGGGACAATTAGCGTAAACTCCTACGAGCAGTACTTC	CASSWGTISVNSYEQYF	TRBV28	TRBJ2-7	.	.	17
TGTGCCAGCTGCGGACAGGAAGCGGCGTACGAGCAGTACTTC	CASCGQEAAYEQYF	TRBV2	TRBJ2-7	.	TRBD1	14
TGTGCCACCAGTGATAAAGACGGGAGCGGGGAGACCCAGTACTTC	CATSDKDGSGETQYF	TRBV24-1	TRBJ2-5	.	.	15
TGTGCCAGCAGTGTTAGCAGGGAGGCCGCCTATAATTCACCCCTCCACTTT	CASSVSREAAYNSPLHF	TRBV6-1	TRBJ1-6	once	.	17
TGCGCCAGCAGCTTAGGGGGGACTAGCGGGACTAATGAGCAGTTCTTC	CASSLGGTSGTNEQFF	TRBV5-1	TRBJ2-1	.	TRBD2	16
TGTGCCAGCGGTTCGACAGGGGGCTTCTACGAGCAGTACTTC	CASGSTGGFYEQYF	TRBV28	TRBJ2-7	.	TRBD1	14
TGTGCCTGGAGCGGGACAGATTACGAGCAGTACTTC	CAWSGTDYEQYF	TRBV30	TRBJ2-7	.	TRBD1	12
TGTGCCAGCAGCCAAGGACAGCGGCTTGAAGCTTTCTTT	CASSQGQRLEAFF	TRBV2	TRBJ1-1	few	.	13
TGTGCCACCAGCAGAGTGGGCCTTGAACCCTACAATGAGCAGTTCTTC	CATSRVGLEPYNEQFF	TRBV15	TRBJ2-1	.	.	16
TGTGCCAGCTCCTTAGCGGGCCCCTCCTACGAGCAGTACTTC	CASSLAGPSYEQYF	TRBV27	TRBJ2-7	.	TRBD2	14
TGTGCCAGCAGCCCGGACAGGGTGAACACTGAAGCTTTCTTT	CASSPDRVNTEAFF	TRBV27	TRBJ1-1	.	TRBD1	14
TGCAGCGTTGAAGAGGACAGGGAAAGGTCCTACGAGCAGTACTTC	CSVEEDRERSYEQYF	TRBV29-1	TRBJ2-7	.	TRBD1	15
TGTGCCAGTAGCCGGACAGGGATCCCCGGGGAGCTGTTTTTT	CASSRTGIPGELFF	TRBV19	TRBJ2-2	.	TRBD1	14
TGTGCCAGCAGCAAGTCAAGGGAGTTCCCCGCAGATACGCAGTATTTT	CASSKSREFPADTQYF	TRBV28	TRBJ2-3	.	.	16
TGTGCCAGCAGCCATTCGCAAGTGAGGACAGCACTTAACTATGGCTACACCTTC	CASSHSQVRTALNYGYTF	TRBV3-1/TRBV3-2	TRBJ1-2	.	.	18
TGTGCCAGCAGCCATTACAGGGCCCCCTACGAGCAGTACTTC	CASSHYRAPYEQYF	TRBV11-2	TRBJ2-7	.	.	14